Here is one TCR beta chain with its context. The entry originates in a study of cytomegalovirus exposure and HLA in healthy donors. Study details: Roughly 85 million unique TCRs from HLA-typed donors made up an early data release.

CDR3 size: 14 residues. V was trimmed by 8 bases and J by 7 bases, leaving 20 bases between them. Germline-derived CDR1 and CDR2 are SEHNR and FQNEAQ (reference sequence). The study ran its PCR with 60 Vbeta and 13 Jbeta primers. This table comes from immunoSEQ multiplex PCR, and its TCRdb copy is limited to in-frame clones, with some not included. The sample records about 97,000 clones, roughly 74% being singletons. Sequenced sample: PBMCs. The chain combines TRBV7-9 with TRBJ1-2; perhaps TRBD1 as D (5 bases). The source is a woman aged 40 to 50 in good health and CMV-seronegative. This CDR3 is CASRQGLELGGYTF. The CDR3 coding sequence is TGTGCCAGCCGCCAGGGTCTTGAATTGGGTGGCTACACCTTC.